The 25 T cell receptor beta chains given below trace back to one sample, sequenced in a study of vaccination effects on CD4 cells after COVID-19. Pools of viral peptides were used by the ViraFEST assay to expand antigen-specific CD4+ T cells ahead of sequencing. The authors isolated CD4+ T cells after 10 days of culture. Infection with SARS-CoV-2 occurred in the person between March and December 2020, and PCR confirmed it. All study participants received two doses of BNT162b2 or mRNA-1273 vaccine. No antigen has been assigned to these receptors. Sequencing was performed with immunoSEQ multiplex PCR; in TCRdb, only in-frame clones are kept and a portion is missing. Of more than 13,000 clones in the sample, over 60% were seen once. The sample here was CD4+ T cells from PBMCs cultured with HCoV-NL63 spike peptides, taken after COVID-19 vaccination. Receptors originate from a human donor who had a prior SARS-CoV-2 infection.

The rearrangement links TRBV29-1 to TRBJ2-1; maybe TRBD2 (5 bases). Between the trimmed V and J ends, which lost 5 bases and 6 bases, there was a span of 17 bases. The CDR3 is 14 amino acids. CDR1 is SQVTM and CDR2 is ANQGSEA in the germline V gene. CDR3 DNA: TGCAGCGTTAGAGTAGACCAGGAGGCCAATGAGCAGTTCTTC. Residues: CSVRVDQEANEQFF.

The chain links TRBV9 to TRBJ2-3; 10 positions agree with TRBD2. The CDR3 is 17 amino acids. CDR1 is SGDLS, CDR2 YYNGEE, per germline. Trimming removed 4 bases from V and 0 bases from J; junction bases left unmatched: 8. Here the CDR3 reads CASSHHVSGGSTDTQYF. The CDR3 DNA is TGTGCCAGCAGCCACCACGTTAGCGGGGGGAGCACAGATACGCAGTATTTT.

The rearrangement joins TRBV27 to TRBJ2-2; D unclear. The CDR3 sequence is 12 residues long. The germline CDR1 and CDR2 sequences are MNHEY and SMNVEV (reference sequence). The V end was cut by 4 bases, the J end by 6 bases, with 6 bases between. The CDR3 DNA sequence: TGTGCCAGCAGTTCCCTTTCCGGGGAGCTGTTTTTT. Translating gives CASSSLSGELFF.

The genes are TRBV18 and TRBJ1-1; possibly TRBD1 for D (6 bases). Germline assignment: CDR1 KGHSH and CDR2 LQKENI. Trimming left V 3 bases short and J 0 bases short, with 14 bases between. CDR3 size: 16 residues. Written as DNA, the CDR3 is TGTGCCAGCTCACCTACAAAGGACAGTCTGAACACTGAAGCTTTCTTT. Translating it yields CASSPTKDSLNTEAFF.

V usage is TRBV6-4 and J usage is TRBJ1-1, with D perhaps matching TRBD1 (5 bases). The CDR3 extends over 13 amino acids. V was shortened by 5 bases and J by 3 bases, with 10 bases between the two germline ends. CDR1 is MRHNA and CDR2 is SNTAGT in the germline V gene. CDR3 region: CASSRWGYTEAFF. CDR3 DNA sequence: TGTGCCAGCAGTAGGTGGGGGTACACTGAAGCTTTCTTT.

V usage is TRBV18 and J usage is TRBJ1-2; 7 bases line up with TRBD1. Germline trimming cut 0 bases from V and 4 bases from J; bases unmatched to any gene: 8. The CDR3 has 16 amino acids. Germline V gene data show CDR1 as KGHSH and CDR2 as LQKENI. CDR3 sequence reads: CASSPPSRGVGYGYTF. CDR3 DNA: TGTGCCAGCTCACCACCGAGCAGGGGGGTTGGCTATGGCTACACCTTC. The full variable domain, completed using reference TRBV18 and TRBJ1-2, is NAGVMQNPRHLVRRRGQEARLRCSPMKGHSHVYWYRQLPEEGLKFMVYLQKENIIDESGMPKERFSAEFPKEGPSILRIQQVVRGDSAAYFCASSPPSRGVGYGYTFGSGTRLTVV.

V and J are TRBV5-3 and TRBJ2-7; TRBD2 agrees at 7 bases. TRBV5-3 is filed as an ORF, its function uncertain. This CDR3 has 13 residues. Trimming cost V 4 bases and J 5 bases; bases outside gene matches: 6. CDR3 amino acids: CARSPGGYDEQYF. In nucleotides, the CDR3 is TGTGCCAGAAGCCCGGGGGGATACGACGAGCAGTACTTC.

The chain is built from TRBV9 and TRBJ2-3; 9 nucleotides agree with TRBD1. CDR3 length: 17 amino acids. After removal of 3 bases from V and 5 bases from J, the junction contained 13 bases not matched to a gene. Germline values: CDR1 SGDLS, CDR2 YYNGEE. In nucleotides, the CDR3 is TGTGCCAGCAGCGCCCCTCCGGGACAGGGTGTTGAAGATACGCAGTATTTT. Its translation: CASSAPPGQGVEDTQYF.

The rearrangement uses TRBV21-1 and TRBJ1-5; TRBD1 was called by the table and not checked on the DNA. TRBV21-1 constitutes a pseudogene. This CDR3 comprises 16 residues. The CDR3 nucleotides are TGTGCCAGCAGCAAAGCCCTGACAGGACGCAATCAGCCCCAGCATTTT. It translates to CASSKALTGRNQPQHF.

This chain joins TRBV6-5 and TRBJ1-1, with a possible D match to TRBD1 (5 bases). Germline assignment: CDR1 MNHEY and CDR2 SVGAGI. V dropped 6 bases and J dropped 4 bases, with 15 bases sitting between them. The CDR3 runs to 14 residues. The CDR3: CASRYTGGGTEAFF. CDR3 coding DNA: TGTGCCAGCAGGTACACGGGGGGGGGCACTGAAGCTTTCTTT.

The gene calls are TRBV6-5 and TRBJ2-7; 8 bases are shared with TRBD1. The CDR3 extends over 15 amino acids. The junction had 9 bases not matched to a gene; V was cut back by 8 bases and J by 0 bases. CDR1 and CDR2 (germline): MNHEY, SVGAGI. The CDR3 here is CASEMQGADSYEQYF. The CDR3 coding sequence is TGTGCCAGCGAAATGCAGGGGGCTGACTCCTACGAGCAGTACTTC.

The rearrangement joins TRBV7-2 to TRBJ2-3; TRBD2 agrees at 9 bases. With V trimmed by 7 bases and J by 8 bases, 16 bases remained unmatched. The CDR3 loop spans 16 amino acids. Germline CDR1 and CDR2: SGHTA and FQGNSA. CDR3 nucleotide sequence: TGTGCCAGCACCCCCGAGCCGCGGGGGGGCCGAGGTACGCAGTATTTT. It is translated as CASTPEPRGGRGTQYF.

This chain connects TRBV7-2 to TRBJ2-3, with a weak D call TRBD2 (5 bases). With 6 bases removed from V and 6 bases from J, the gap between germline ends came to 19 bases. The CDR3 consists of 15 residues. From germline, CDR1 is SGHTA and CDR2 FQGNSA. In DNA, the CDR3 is TGTGCCAGCAGTACTTGGCGGGCCATCGGGGATACGCAGTATTTT. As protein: CASSTWRAIGDTQYF.

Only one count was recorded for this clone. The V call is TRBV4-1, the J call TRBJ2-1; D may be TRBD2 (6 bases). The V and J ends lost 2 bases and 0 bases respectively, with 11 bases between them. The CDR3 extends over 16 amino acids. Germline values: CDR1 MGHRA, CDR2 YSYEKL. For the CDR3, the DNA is TGCGCCAGCAGCCAAAAGGGAGCGGGCTCCTACAATGAGCAGTTCTTC. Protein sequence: CASSQKGAGSYNEQFF.

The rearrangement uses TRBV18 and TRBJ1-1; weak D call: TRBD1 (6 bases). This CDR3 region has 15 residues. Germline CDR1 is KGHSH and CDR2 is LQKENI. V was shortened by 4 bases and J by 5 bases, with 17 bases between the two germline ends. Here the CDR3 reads CASSRHPTGETEAFF. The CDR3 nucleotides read TGTGCCAGCTCACGCCACCCGACAGGCGAGACTGAAGCTTTCTTT.

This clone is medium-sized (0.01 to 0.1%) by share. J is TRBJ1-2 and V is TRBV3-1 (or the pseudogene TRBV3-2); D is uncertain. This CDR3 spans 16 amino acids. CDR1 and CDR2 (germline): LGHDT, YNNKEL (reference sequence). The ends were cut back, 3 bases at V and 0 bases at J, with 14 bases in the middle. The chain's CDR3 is CASSHCLTRANYGYTF. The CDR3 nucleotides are TGTGCCAGCAGCCATTGTCTTACTAGAGCTAACTATGGCTACACCTTC.

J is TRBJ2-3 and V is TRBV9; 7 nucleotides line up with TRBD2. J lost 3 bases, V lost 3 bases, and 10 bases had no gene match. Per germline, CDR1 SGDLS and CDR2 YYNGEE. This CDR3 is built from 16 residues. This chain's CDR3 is CASSERASGGTDTQYF. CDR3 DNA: TGTGCCAGCAGCGAGAGGGCCTCCGGGGGGACAGATACGCAGTATTTT.

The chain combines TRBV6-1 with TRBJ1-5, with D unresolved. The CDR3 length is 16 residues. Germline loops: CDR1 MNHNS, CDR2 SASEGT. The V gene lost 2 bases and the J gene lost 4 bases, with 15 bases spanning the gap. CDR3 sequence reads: CASSETLGSPNQPQHF. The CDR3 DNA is TGTGCCAGCAGTGAAACTTTGGGCAGTCCGAATCAGCCCCAGCATTTT.

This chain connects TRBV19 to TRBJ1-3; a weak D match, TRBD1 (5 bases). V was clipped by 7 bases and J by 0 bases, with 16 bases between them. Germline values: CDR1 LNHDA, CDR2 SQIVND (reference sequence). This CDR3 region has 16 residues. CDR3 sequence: CASIRGWADSGNTIYF. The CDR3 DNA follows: TGTGCCAGTATCCGGGGGTGGGCGGACTCTGGAAACACCATATATTTT.

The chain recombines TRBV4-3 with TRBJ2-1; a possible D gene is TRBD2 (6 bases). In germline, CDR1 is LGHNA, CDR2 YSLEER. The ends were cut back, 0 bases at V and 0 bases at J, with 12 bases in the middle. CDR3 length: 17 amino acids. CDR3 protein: CASSQDLAAGSYNEQFF. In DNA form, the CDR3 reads TGCGCCAGCAGCCAAGATTTAGCAGCGGGCTCCTACAATGAGCAGTTCTTC.

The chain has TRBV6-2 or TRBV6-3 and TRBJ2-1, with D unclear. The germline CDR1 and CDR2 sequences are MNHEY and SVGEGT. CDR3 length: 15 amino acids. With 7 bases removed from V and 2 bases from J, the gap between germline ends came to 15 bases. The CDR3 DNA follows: TGTGCCAGCACCCCACTGGGCCTTACCTACAATGAGCAGTTCTTC. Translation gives CASTPLGLTYNEQFF.

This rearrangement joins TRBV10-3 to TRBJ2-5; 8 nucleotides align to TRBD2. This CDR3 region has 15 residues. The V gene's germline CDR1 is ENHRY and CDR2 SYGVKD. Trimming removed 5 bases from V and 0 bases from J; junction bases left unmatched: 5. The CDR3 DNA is TGTGCCATCAGTTCAAGCGGGGGCAACCAAGAGACCCAGTACTTC. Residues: CAISSSGGNQETQYF.

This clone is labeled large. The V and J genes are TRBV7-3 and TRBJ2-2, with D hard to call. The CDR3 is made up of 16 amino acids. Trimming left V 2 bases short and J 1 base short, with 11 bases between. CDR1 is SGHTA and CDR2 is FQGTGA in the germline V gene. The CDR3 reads CASSLLSSGNTGELFF. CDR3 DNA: TGTGCCAGCAGCTTATTGTCATCGGGGAACACCGGGGAGCTGTTTTTT. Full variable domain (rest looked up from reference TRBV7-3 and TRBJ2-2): GAGVSQTPSNKVTEKGKYVELRCDPISGHTALYWYRQSLGQGPEFLIYFQGTGAADDSGLPNDRFFAVRPEGSVSTLKIQRTERGDSAVYLCASSLLSSGNTGELFFGEGSRLTVL.

For the CDR3, the DNA is TGTGCCAGTAGTATAGATTTAGAGCCTTGGGACTATGGCTACACCTTC. Protein sequence: CASSIDLEPWDYGYTF. The J gene is TRBJ1-2, the V gene TRBV19; D gene unclear. Germline V gives CDR1 LNHDA, CDR2 SQIVND (reference sequence). This CDR3 region has 16 residues. Trimming left V 0 bases short and J 3 bases short, with 14 bases between. The full variable domain, in which reference TRBV19 and TRBJ1-2 provide the parts outside the CDR3, is DGGITQSPKYLFRKEGQNVTLSCEQNLNHDAMYWYRQDPGQGLRLIYYSQIVNDFQKGDIAEGYSVSREKKESFPLTVTSAQKNPTAFYLCASSIDLEPWDYGYTFGSGTRLTVV.

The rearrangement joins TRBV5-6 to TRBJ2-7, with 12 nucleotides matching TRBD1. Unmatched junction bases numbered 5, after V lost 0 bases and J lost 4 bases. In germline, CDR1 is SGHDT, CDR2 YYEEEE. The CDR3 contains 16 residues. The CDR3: CASSLAGGQGAYEQYF. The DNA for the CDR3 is TGTGCCAGCAGCTTGGCCGGGGGACAGGGGGCATACGAGCAGTACTTC.